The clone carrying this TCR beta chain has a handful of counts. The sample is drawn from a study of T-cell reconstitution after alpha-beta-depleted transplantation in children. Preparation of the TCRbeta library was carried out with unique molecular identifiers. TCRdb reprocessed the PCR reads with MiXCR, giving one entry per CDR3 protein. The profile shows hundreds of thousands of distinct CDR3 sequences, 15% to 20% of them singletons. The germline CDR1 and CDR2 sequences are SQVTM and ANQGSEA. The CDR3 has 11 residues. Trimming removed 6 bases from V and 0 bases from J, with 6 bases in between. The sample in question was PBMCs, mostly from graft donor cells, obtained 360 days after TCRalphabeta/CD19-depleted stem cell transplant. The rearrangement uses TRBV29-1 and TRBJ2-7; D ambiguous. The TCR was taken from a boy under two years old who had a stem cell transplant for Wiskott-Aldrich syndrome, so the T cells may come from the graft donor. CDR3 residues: CSVGLSYEQYF. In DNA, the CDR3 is TGCAGCGTCGGCCTCTCCTACGAGCAGTACTTC.